One and the same sample provided the 16 T cell receptor beta chains below, sequenced in a study of T cells expressing NK-cell markers. TCRdb reworked the 5' RACE reads into one entry per CDR3 protein, no DNA. Its table records about 460,000 distinct CDR3 sequences. The sequenced sample was blood T cells: a sorted CD56 or NKG2C T cell subset, CD4+ or CD8+ T cells, or bulk PBMC T cells (not recorded which). These TCRs come from a woman aged 45 to 65 in good health.

V usage is TRBV7-7 and J usage is TRBJ2-3; the D call of TRBD2 rests on TCRdb alone, since no DNA is present to check it. This CDR3 has 16 amino acids. Germline lookup yields CDR1 SSHAT and CDR2 FNYEAQ (reference sequence). This CDR3 is CASSLGIAGATDTQYF.

V usage is TRBV5-1 and J usage is TRBJ2-3; TCRdb's assignment of TRBD1 cannot be checked, as there is no DNA. The V gene's germline CDR1 is SGHRS and CDR2 YFSETQ. This CDR3 spans 15 amino acids. This CDR3 is CASTPEGRGQDTQYF. Drawing the rest from reference TRBV5-1 and TRBJ2-3, the complete variable domain is KAGVTQTPRYLIKTRGQQVTLSCSPISGHRSVSWYQQTPGQGLQFLFEYFSETQRNKGNFPGRFSGRQFSNSRSEMNVSTLELGDSALYLCASTPEGRGQDTQYFGPGTRLTVL.

The rearrangement links TRBV5-1 to TRBJ2-3; TCRdb selects TRBD2, and the lack of DNA leaves this call unchecked. The length of the CDR3 is 17 residues. The V gene's germline CDR1 is SGHRS and CDR2 YFSETQ. The CDR3: CASSYRTSGASTDTQYF.

The chain is built from TRBV6-5 and TRBJ2-3; TCRdb gives TRBD1 as the D gene, but with no DNA this cannot be confirmed. The germline V gene encodes CDR1 MNHEY and CDR2 SVGAGI. This CDR3 spans 14 amino acids. The CDR3 reads CASSYLGVADTQYF.

This sequence joins TRBV27 and TRBJ1-4; TCRdb designates TRBD1, a call that cannot be tested without DNA. The CDR3 totals 15 residues. Germline V gene lookup returns CDR1 MNHEY and CDR2 SMNVEV (reference sequence). This chain's CDR3 is CASRSQGRTNEKLFF.

The chain is built from TRBV15 and TRBJ2-7. The V gene's germline CDR1 is LNHNV and CDR2 YYDKDF (reference sequence). The CDR3 is 15 residues long. The CDR3 spells CATSRDLTGKEEQYF. Using reference TRBV15 and TRBJ2-7 for the parts outside the CDR3, the full variable domain is DAMVIQNPRYQVTQFGKPVTLSCSQTLNHNVMYWYQQKSSQAPKLLFHYYDKDFNNEADTPDNFQSRRPNTSFCFLDIRSPGLGDTAMYLCATSRDLTGKEEQYFGPGTRLTVT.

The V gene is TRBV5-5, the J gene TRBJ2-1; the TCRdb call, TRBD2, lacks DNA for checking. Germline CDR1 is SGHKS and CDR2 is YYEKEE (reference sequence). CDR3 length equals 16 residues. CDR3 in amino acids: CASSYSGTILYSEQFF.

The V gene is TRBV4-2, the J gene TRBJ2-1; no DNA is available, so the TRBD1 call from TCRdb remains unchecked. The CDR3 runs to 15 residues. CDR1 and CDR2 (germline): LGHNA, YNFKEQ. The CDR3 sequence: CASSSPGQGGNEQFF.

The chain combines TRBV6-1 with TRBJ2-3; lacking DNA, the TRBD2 call made by TCRdb goes unchecked. Per germline, CDR1 MNHNS and CDR2 SASEGT. The CDR3 has 22 residues. CDR3 sequence: CASSKSHPYGLAGVSQEDTQYF.

The CDR3 sequence: CASSLGSSYNSPLHF. The chain recombines TRBV12-3 or TRBV12-4 with TRBJ1-6. The CDR3 totals 15 residues.

J is TRBJ2-7 and V is TRBV5-1. The germline CDR1 and CDR2 sequences are SGHRS and YFSETQ. The CDR3 is 16 residues long. CDR3 region: CASSPSPILASYEQYF.

The V gene is TRBV2, the J gene TRBJ2-3. CDR3 length: 15 residues. CDR1 is SNHLY, CDR2 FYNNEI, per germline. The CDR3 region is CASSDVAASTDTQYF.

The rearrangement joins TRBV15 to TRBJ1-3. The germline V gene encodes CDR1 LNHNV and CDR2 YYDKDF (reference sequence). This CDR3 comprises 11 residues. The CDR3 reads CATSRGEAVYF.

The chain employs TRBV12-3 or TRBV12-4 and TRBJ1-5; the D gene TCRdb calls, TRBD1, cannot be checked with no DNA. The CDR3 is 14 residues long. The CDR3 here is CASRSGQYNQPQHF.

The chain joins TRBV11-2 to TRBJ2-1; checking the TCRdb D call of TRBD1 is not possible without DNA. The CDR3 length is 15 residues. Germline lookup yields CDR1 SGHAT and CDR2 FQNNGV. The CDR3 here is CASSLTGVTYNEQFF.

The V gene is TRBV29-1, the J gene TRBJ2-7; TCRdb indicates TRBD1, and absent DNA this call remains unverified. The CDR3 spans 12 residues. In germline, CDR1 is SQVTM, CDR2 ANQGSEA. The CDR3 sequence is CSVVFRGYEQYF.